This TCR beta chain was identified during a study of cytomegalovirus exposure and HLA in healthy donors. V lost 5 bases and J 8 bases, leaving 6 bases between the germline ends. The germline V gene has CDR1 SEHNR and CDR2 FQNEAQ (reference sequence). This CDR3 contains 10 residues. The PCR employed 60 Vbeta primers together with 13 Jbeta primers. Assay: immunoSEQ multiplex PCR; the TCRdb copy retains only in-frame clones and omits some. The repertoire consists of roughly 110,000 clones, with 74% occurring once and the leading ten covering more than 2%. This clone was observed a few times. What it binds is unknown. Although they were nominally healthy when sampled, donors likely had unrecorded immune exposures. This donor lacks a recorded CMV serostatus. General study points: Most TCR sequences proved rare, with some public TCRs found in many donors.

V and J are TRBV7-9 and TRBJ1-1, with D unresolved. The source of this sequence is a human donor in good health. Material: PBMCs. In DNA, the CDR3 is TGTGCCAGCAGCACTTACGAAGCTTTCTTT. Protein sequence: CASSTYEAFF.